This is a list of T cell receptor beta chains from one sample in a study of Ad26.COV2.S vaccination and SARS-CoV-2 variants. TCRdb's table, derived via immunoSEQ multiplex PCR, lists solely in-frame clones and lacks some. The sample includes around 400,000 clones, 90% seen only once; the top ten take 10% to 15%. The sequences come from peripheral blood, collected in a trial of Ad26.COV2.S vaccine versus placebo. These receptor sequences come from a person aged 18-60 years who received the Ad26.COV2.S COVID-19 vaccine or a placebo. Each CDR3 is given without its conserved first and last residue.

V gene	J gene	CDR3 length	CDR3 protein
TRBV4-3	TRBJ2-7	13	ASSQETVQRYEQY
TRBV27	TRBJ1-5	11	ASSFSRNQPQH
TRBV3-1/TRBV3-2	TRBJ2-5	9	ASRAGETQY
TRBV7-9	TRBJ2-5	11	ATNPGIQETQY
TRBV30	TRBJ2-5	12	AWAPGQEQETQY
TRBV7-2	TRBJ1-6	12	ASSSDPRASPLH
TRBV4-1	TRBJ2-1	14	ASSQESLAEYNEQF
TRBV6-2/TRBV6-3	TRBJ2-1	13	ASSYSPVGGGEQF
TRBV30	TRBJ1-2	12	AWNKMGFSYGYT
TRBV6-1	TRBJ2-7	11	ASSEATRYEQY
TRBV6-5	TRBJ2-3	10	ASGDLADTQY
TRBV5-4	TRBJ2-1	12	ASSLKLAGTEQF
TRBV6-5	TRBJ2-5	13	ASGTSPRGQETQY
TRBV6-2/TRBV6-3	TRBJ2-7	13	ASSITGTGTYEQY
TRBV2	TRBJ2-2	13	ASSSGGLDTGELF
TRBV6-5	TRBJ2-5	13	ASTTSRRAQETQY
TRBV19	TRBJ2-3	15	ASSIIFGTGSTDTQY
TRBV7-8	TRBJ2-5	14	ASSYRTSGGEGTQY
TRBV12-3/TRBV12-4	TRBJ1-5	11	ASRRQGNQPQH
TRBV7-2	TRBJ2-3	15	ASSYSDRGPGTDTQY
TRBV28	TRBJ2-3	14	ASSPRLAALTDTQY
TRBV5-8	TRBJ2-2	12	ASQSYPNTGELF
TRBV5-1	TRBJ1-2	12	ASSSSGQGYGYT
TRBV9	TRBJ2-1	9	ASSAEGEQF
TRBV24-1	TRBJ1-4	15	ATSDSGQGAGNEKLF
TRBV2	TRBJ2-1	13	ASSEVGGVNNEQF